One sample yielded the 25 T cell receptor beta chains listed below, sequenced in a study of technical replicates of blood from a handful of donors. TCRdb's copy holds only in-frame clones and misses some; the assay was immunoSEQ multiplex PCR. The sample contains some 14,000 clones, over 80% of which appear only once. What was sequenced was PBMCs. All receptors derive from a human donor in good health.

V usage is TRBV27 and J usage is TRBJ1-2, with 9 bases identical to TRBD1. The CDR3 consists of 16 residues. The germline gives CDR1 MNHEY, CDR2 SMNVEV (reference sequence). Losses at the gene ends were 6 bases for V and 4 bases for J; bases not matched to a gene: 12. This CDR3 reads CASRPWGQGVFYGYTF. In nucleotides, the CDR3 is TGTGCCAGCAGGCCTTGGGGACAGGGTGTATTCTATGGCTACACCTTC.

The chain couples TRBV25-1 to TRBJ2-7, with TRBD2 matching 7 bases. This CDR3 is built from 13 residues. Germline V CDR1 and CDR2: MGHDK, SYGVNS. The V gene end was trimmed by 3 bases and the J gene end by 2 bases; junction bases not matched to a gene: 1. The CDR3: CASSEGGPYEQYF. The CDR3 DNA reads as TGTGCCAGCAGTGAGGGAGGGCCCTACGAGCAGTACTTC.

This clone was seen just once. This chain joins TRBV19 and TRBJ1-3; D is ambiguous. The CDR3 runs 14 residues. Trimming left V 4 bases short and J 0 bases short, with 7 bases between. Germline-derived CDR1 and CDR2 are LNHDA and SQIVND (reference sequence). Here the CDR3 DNA reads TGTGCCAGTAGTACTGCGTTCTCTGGAAACACCATATATTTT. Its translation: CASSTAFSGNTIYF. The complete variable domain, with remaining parts taken from reference TRBV19 and TRBJ1-3, reads DGGITQSPKYLFRKEGQNVTLSCEQNLNHDAMYWYRQDPGQGLRLIYYSQIVNDFQKGDIAEGYSVSREKKESFPLTVTSAQKNPTAFYLCASSTAFSGNTIYFGEGSWLTVV.

V gene TRBV7-8 combines with J gene TRBJ1-1; D ambiguous. V lost 3 bases and J lost 5, with 10 bases in between. The germline gives CDR1 SGHVS, CDR2 FQNEAQ. CDR3 length: 13 residues. The CDR3 bases are TGTGCCAGCAGCTTTGCATTCGGGACTGAAGCTTTCTTT. Its translation is CASSFAFGTEAFF.

This sequence joins TRBV21-1 and TRBJ1-5. TRBV21-1 is labeled a pseudogene. The CDR3 sequence is 15 residues long. CDR3 sequence: CASSPGILEGQPQHF. The CDR3 nucleotides are TGTGCCAGCAGTCCGGGGATCCTCGAGGGTCAGCCCCAGCATTTT.

This chain joins TRBV28 and TRBJ1-5; a weak D match, TRBD1 (5 bases). The CDR3 sequence is 14 residues long. Germline V gene lookup returns CDR1 MDHEN and CDR2 SYDVKM. Trimming took off 5 bases at V and 3 bases at J, with 11 bases between the two ends. CDR3 nucleotides: TGTGCCAGCAGTCACCAGGGTTCCAATCAGCCCCAGCATTTT. Amino acid sequence: CASSHQGSNQPQHF.

The chain has TRBV5-1 and TRBJ2-3; D is perhaps TRBD2 (6 bases). Trimming removed 0 bases from V and 1 base from J, with 6 bases in between. CDR1 and CDR2 (germline): SGHRS, YFSETQ. The CDR3 loop spans 14 amino acids. The CDR3 loop reads CASSLGGGTDTQYF. The CDR3 nucleotides read TGCGCCAGCAGCTTGGGCGGGGGCACAGATACGCAGTATTTT.

CDR3 DNA: TGTGCCAGCAGTTACGAAATAGCGGGAGGTAATGAGCAGTTCTTC. Translated: CASSYEIAGGNEQFF. The chain joins TRBV6-5 to TRBJ2-1; TRBD2 matches at 10 bases. The CDR3 loop spans 15 amino acids. Germline CDR1 and CDR2: MNHEY and SVGAGI. V was clipped by 2 bases and J by 7 bases; unmatched bases: 5.

V gene TRBV27 combines with J gene TRBJ2-3; TRBD2 might be the D (6 bases). The CDR3 covers 16 residues. V lost 2 bases and J 5 bases, leaving 17 bases between the germline ends. Germline V gene data show CDR1 as MNHEY and CDR2 as SMNVEV (reference sequence). CDR3: CASSLVGGVSIDTQYF. CDR3 nucleotides: TGTGCCAGCAGTTTAGTCGGGGGAGTGAGTATAGATACGCAGTATTTT.

The V gene is TRBV9, the J gene TRBJ1-2, with 7 nucleotides matching TRBD1. With V trimmed by 4 bases and J by 3 bases, 9 bases remained unmatched. The CDR3 loop spans 15 amino acids. Germline V CDR1 and CDR2: SGDLS, YYNGEE. This chain's CDR3 is CASSLRWQGDYGYTF. The CDR3 DNA follows: TGTGCCAGCAGCCTCCGATGGCAGGGGGACTATGGCTACACCTTC.

V and J are TRBV27 and TRBJ1-5; D is uncertain. This CDR3 has 14 residues. Trimming cost V 6 bases and J 6 bases, with 15 bases left between them. In germline, CDR1 is MNHEY, CDR2 SMNVEV (reference sequence). CDR3 sequence reads: CASSPTNLGQPQHF. The CDR3 DNA follows: TGTGCCAGCAGCCCCACTAATCTGGGTCAGCCCCAGCATTTT.

By frequency in the sample, this clone is medium-sized. This chain connects TRBV5-1 to TRBJ2-7, with 10 bases aligning to TRBD2. The V and J ends lost 4 bases and 3 bases, in that order; junction bases with no gene match: 13. The length of the CDR3 is 17 residues. CDR1 and CDR2 (germline): SGHRS, YFSETQ. The CDR3 reads CASSQGTSAHRIYEQYF. CDR3 DNA sequence: TGCGCCAGCAGCCAGGGGACTAGCGCTCATCGGATCTACGAGCAGTACTTC.

The chain has TRBV5-1 and TRBJ1-5; 9 positions match TRBD1. This CDR3 has 15 amino acids. Losses at the gene ends were 4 bases for V and 3 bases for J; bases not matched to a gene: 5. The germline gives CDR1 SGHRS, CDR2 YFSETQ. CDR3 amino acids: CASSPRTGDNQPQHF. In DNA form, the CDR3 reads TGCGCCAGCAGCCCCAGGACAGGGGACAATCAGCCCCAGCATTTT.

This rearrangement joins TRBV10-1 to TRBJ1-1; 7 positions match TRBD1. The germline V gene encodes CDR1 WNHNN and CDR2 SYGVQD (reference sequence). The CDR3 is made up of 14 amino acids. V lost 1 base to trimming and J lost 4 bases; unmatched junction nucleotides: 3. The CDR3, as DNA: TGCGCCAGCAGTGAGTACCCAGGGGGCACTGAAGCTTTCTTT. Protein sequence: CASSEYPGGTEAFF.

This clone occurred a few times. The chain is built from TRBV11-2 and TRBJ2-2; the D gene is possibly TRBD1 (5 bases). Germline lookup yields CDR1 SGHAT and CDR2 FQNNGV. The V end lost 0 bases, the J end lost 5 bases, and 10 bases lay between the germline ends. The CDR3 length is 15 residues. CDR3 nucleotide sequence: TGTGCCAGCAGCTTAGACAGGGTGAGGACCGGGGAGCTGTTTTTT. It specifies CASSLDRVRTGELFF.

This chain uses TRBV27 with TRBJ1-5, with 8 bases that match TRBD1. With V trimmed by 5 bases and J by 2 bases, 5 bases remained unmatched. Germline-derived CDR1 and CDR2 are MNHEY and SMNVEV (reference sequence). This CDR3 is 15 amino acids long. The CDR3 DNA sequence: TGTGCCAGCAGTCCAGGGGGCCCGGGCAATCAGCCCCAGCATTTT. Amino acid sequence: CASSPGGPGNQPQHF.

This chain connects TRBV2 to TRBJ2-2, with no clear D. V dropped 1 base and J dropped 7 bases, with 10 bases sitting between them. Germline CDR1 SNHLY, CDR2 FYNNEI. The CDR3 sequence is 14 residues long. The CDR3 loop reads CASSEGADFGELFF. CDR3 DNA sequence: TGTGCCAGCAGTGAAGGTGCGGATTTCGGGGAGCTGTTTTTT.

The chain has TRBV7-7 and TRBJ1-2; D is possibly TRBD1 (6 bases). The length of the CDR3 is 17 residues. V lost 5 bases to trimming and J lost 7 bases, with 26 bases between them. CDR1 and CDR2 from the germline V gene are SSHAT and FNYEAQ (reference sequence). The CDR3 protein is CASSPSPHGRAGVGYTF. In DNA form, the CDR3 reads TGTGCCAGCAGCCCATCCCCCCATGGACGGGCAGGGGTTGGCTACACCTTC.

The chain carries TRBV28 and TRBJ2-3, with D perhaps TRBD2 (5 bases). The germline V and J ends were trimmed by 5 bases and 3 bases, with 15 bases remaining between them. Germline V CDR1 and CDR2: MDHEN, SYDVKM. This CDR3 comprises 15 residues. The CDR3 is CASSAPGLRTDTQYF. Here the CDR3 DNA reads TGTGCCAGCAGTGCCCCCGGACTCAGGACAGATACGCAGTATTTT.

V is TRBV27 and J is TRBJ2-7; 14 bases match TRBD2. Germline assignment: CDR1 MNHEY and CDR2 SMNVEV (reference sequence). Trimming took 6 bases from V and 6 from J; bases not matched to a gene: 10. This CDR3 spans 16 amino acids. CDR3 in amino acids: CASSGLAGGLASEQYF. Written as DNA, the CDR3 is TGTGCCAGCAGCGGACTAGCGGGAGGATTGGCCAGCGAGCAGTACTTC.

The chain carries TRBV6-6 and TRBJ2-2, with D possibly matching TRBD2 (6 bases). The CDR3 runs to 16 residues. Trimming stripped 4 bases from V and 3 bases from J, with 15 bases between. Germline-derived CDR1 and CDR2 are MNHNY and SVGAGI (reference sequence). DNA for the CDR3: TGTGCCAGCAGTTCCTTGGAGGGATTTGACACCGGGGAGCTGTTTTTT. Translating gives CASSSLEGFDTGELFF.

This clone has only a few counts. J is TRBJ2-7 and V is TRBV5-5; possibly TRBD1 for D (6 bases). V lost 0 bases, J lost 6 bases, and 13 bases lay in between. The germline gives CDR1 SGHKS, CDR2 YYEKEE (reference sequence). This CDR3 contains 14 residues. The CDR3 reads CASSLAGTMGEQYF. Written as DNA, the CDR3 is TGTGCCAGCAGCTTGGCGGGGACAATGGGCGAGCAGTACTTC.

V and J are TRBV11-1 and TRBJ2-3, with a weak D call TRBD1 (5 bases). Between the trimmed V and J ends, which lost 5 bases and 4 bases, there was a span of 16 bases. Looked up from germline, CDR1 is SGHAT and CDR2 is FQDESV (reference sequence). The CDR3 spans 15 residues. CDR3 in DNA: TGTGCCAGCAGCAAGGGGATTCAGGGTCCAGATACGCAGTATTTT. Amino acids: CASSKGIQGPDTQYF.

This chain links TRBV6-1 with TRBJ2-7; D unclear. The germline gives CDR1 MNHNS, CDR2 SASEGT. CDR3 length: 17 residues. Deletions cut 0 bases from V and 2 bases from J, with 17 bases between. The CDR3: CASSEASVARWAYEQYF. The CDR3 bases are TGTGCCAGCAGTGAAGCTTCGGTGGCGCGGTGGGCCTACGAGCAGTACTTC.

CDR3 bases: TGTGCCAGCACCGGGTGGACTGAAGCTTTCTTT. The encoded protein is CASTGWTEAFF. The chain recombines TRBV5-8 with TRBJ1-1, with D uncertain. The V gene's germline CDR1 is SGHTS and CDR2 YDEGEE. There are 11 residues in the CDR3. Trimming cost V 6 bases and J 5 bases, with 8 bases left between them.